This entry lists 29 T cell receptor beta chains sequenced from one sample in a study of blood T cell repertoires in COVID-19. Clones were sequenced by immunoSEQ multiplex PCR, and TCRdb holds only the in-frame ones, with some missing. The sample records 65,000 to 100,000 clones, around 90% being singletons. What was sequenced was peripheral blood. The receptors here all came from a woman of 80 years or more with acute or convalescent COVID-19.

Remarks on this clone: The sample carries other DNA sequences with the same CDR3. V is TRBV5-1 and J is TRBJ2-2; D may be TRBD1 (5 bases). The CDR3 spans 15 residues. Germline CDR1 and CDR2: SGHRS and YFSETQ. With 0 bases removed from V and 2 bases from J, the gap between germline ends came to 8 bases. CDR3 sequence (DNA): TGCGCCAGCAGCTTGGGGCAGGGCAACACCGGGGAGCTGTTTTTT. Translating gives CASSLGQGNTGELFF.

The V call is TRBV28, the J call TRBJ2-2; 7 bases line up with TRBD1. After removal of 6 bases from V and 3 bases from J, the junction contained 7 bases not matched to a gene. The CDR3 covers 15 residues. Germline V gene sequence: CDR1 MDHEN, CDR2 SYDVKM. In DNA, the CDR3 is TGTGCCAGCAGCGTGAGACAGGGCCACACCGGGGAGCTGTTTTTT. Translating gives CASSVRQGHTGELFF.

The CDR3 region has the DNA TGTGCCAGCAGCCCGGGACAGGGGGCGCGTCAGCCCCAGCATTTT. This sequence encodes CASSPGQGARQPQHF. The J gene is TRBJ1-5, the V gene TRBV7-8, with TRBD1 matching over 12 bases. CDR1 and CDR2 (germline): SGHVS, FQNEAQ. After removal of 5 bases from V and 6 bases from J, the junction contained 5 bases not matched to a gene. CDR3 size: 15 residues.

This sequence joins TRBV23-1 and TRBJ2-2, with D possibly TRBD1 on 5 matching bases. TRBV23-1 is marked as an open reading frame, function uncertain. Between the trimmed V and J ends, which lost 8 bases and 4 bases, there was a span of 14 bases. There are 14 residues in the CDR3. CDR3 sequence (DNA): TGCGCCAGCCCTTCAGGCAGGGCCACCGGGGAGCTGTTTTTT. Translation: CASPSGRATGELFF.

The chain joins TRBV7-2 to TRBJ2-1; the D is unclear. Trimming took off 5 bases at V and 8 bases at J, with 13 bases between the two ends. The CDR3 runs to 13 residues. The germline V gene has CDR1 SGHTA and CDR2 FQGNSA. This CDR3 is CASSLGPVDEQFF. CDR3 in DNA: TGTGCCAGCAGCCTCGGTCCCGTCGATGAGCAGTTCTTC.

The V gene is TRBV27, the J gene TRBJ2-3; 11 nucleotides align to TRBD1. J was trimmed by 4 bases and V by 6 bases; bases with no gene match: 6. The CDR3 runs to 15 residues. Germline lookup yields CDR1 MNHEY and CDR2 SMNVEV (reference sequence). The CDR3 here is CASRRDRGKADTQYF. CDR3 DNA sequence: TGTGCCAGCAGAAGGGACAGGGGGAAGGCAGATACGCAGTATTTT.

V usage is TRBV5-1 and J usage is TRBJ2-5; 8 bases match TRBD2. The V gene's germline CDR1 is SGHRS and CDR2 YFSETQ. V gave up 3 bases and J gave up 7 bases; unmatched junction bases: 14. The CDR3 totals 16 residues. Here the CDR3 reads CASSSGGVQGSGTQYF. The DNA for the CDR3 is TGCGCCAGCAGCTCCGGGGGGGTGCAGGGGTCGGGGACCCAGTACTTC.

V and J are TRBV10-3 and TRBJ2-5; D gene ambiguous. The length of the CDR3 is 12 residues. Per the germline V gene, CDR1 is ENHRY and CDR2 is SYGVKD. Trimming removed 2 bases from V and 5 bases from J, with 6 bases in between. For the CDR3, the DNA is TGTGCCATCAGTGAGGTGGGCGAGACCCAGTACTTC. Protein product: CAISEVGETQYF.

The J gene is TRBJ2-7, the V gene TRBV11-3, with TRBD1 matching 7 bases. From germline, CDR1 is SGHNT and CDR2 YENEEA. V lost 5 bases to trimming and J lost 2 bases; unmatched junction nucleotides: 9. The CDR3 loop spans 15 amino acids. CDR3 protein: CASSARTGPAYEQYF. The CDR3, as DNA: TGTGCCAGCAGCGCTCGGACAGGTCCCGCCTACGAGCAGTACTTC.

The rearrangement uses TRBV5-1 and TRBJ1-4; 7 bases align to TRBD1. V trimming: 3 bases; J trimming: 5 bases; junction bases outside the gene matches: 10. CDR1 is SGHRS and CDR2 is YFSETQ in the germline V gene. The length of the CDR3 is 16 residues. This CDR3 is CASSWGRDSVNEKLFF. The CDR3 DNA reads as TGCGCCAGCAGCTGGGGACGGGACAGTGTAAATGAAAAACTGTTTTTT.

This clone was detected only once. The chain has TRBV7-8 and TRBJ2-2, with 8 bases lining up with TRBD2. The CDR3 is made up of 16 amino acids. V trimming: 5 bases; J trimming: 1 base; junction bases outside the gene matches: 6. In germline, CDR1 is SGHVS, CDR2 FQNEAQ. In DNA form, the CDR3 reads TGTGCCAGCAGCCTTGGACTAGCTCGGAACACCGGGGAGCTGTTTTTT. It yields the protein CASSLGLARNTGELFF.

The CDR3 protein is CASSAGTGIKAEAFF. The CDR3, as DNA: TGTGCCAGCTCGGCTGGGACAGGGATTAAGGCTGAAGCTTTCTTT. V and J are TRBV18 and TRBJ1-1; 9 bases line up with TRBD1. Germline loops: CDR1 KGHSH, CDR2 LQKENI. With V trimmed by 6 bases and J by 6 bases, 11 bases remained unmatched. CDR3 length equals 15 residues. The whole variable domain, remainder taken from reference TRBV18 and TRBJ1-1, is NAGVMQNPRHLVRRRGQEARLRCSPMKGHSHVYWYRQLPEEGLKFMVYLQKENIIDESGMPKERFSAEFPKEGPSILRIQQVVRGDSAAYFCASSAGTGIKAEAFFGQGTRLTVV.

The rearrangement joins TRBV2 to TRBJ1-5, with D unresolved. Germline V gene sequence: CDR1 SNHLY, CDR2 FYNNEI. The V and J ends lost 7 bases and 0 bases respectively, with 16 bases between them. The CDR3 runs to 16 residues. The CDR3 bases are TGTGCCAGCACCGAAGGAGCGACGAGTAGCAATCAGCCCCAGCATTTT. Translating it yields CASTEGATSSNQPQHF.

The chain links TRBV7-9 to TRBJ2-2, with a tentative D call TRBD1 (5 bases). CDR3 length: 15 residues. Germline CDR1 is SEHNR and CDR2 is FQNEAQ (reference sequence). The V and J ends lost 4 bases and 2 bases respectively, with 11 bases between them. In DNA form, the CDR3 reads TGTGCCAGCAGCTCCAGGGTCCTAAACACCGGGGAGCTGTTTTTT. Protein product: CASSSRVLNTGELFF.

This clone has a single count. The gene calls are TRBV10-3 and TRBJ1-6, with D perhaps TRBD1 (6 bases). This CDR3 spans 16 amino acids. CDR1 and CDR2 (germline): ENHRY, SYGVKD. V was shortened by 6 bases and J by 4 bases, with 16 bases between the two germline ends. This CDR3 is CAIRDVTGQYNSPLHF. CDR3 DNA: TGTGCCATCAGGGACGTAACAGGACAGTATAATTCACCCCTCCACTTT.

CDR3 residues: CASSPEGFEAFF. CDR3 bases: TGTGCCAGCAGCCCGGAGGGTTTTGAAGCTTTCTTT. The rearrangement joins TRBV7-9 to TRBJ1-1; unclear D gene. This CDR3 has 12 residues. Trimming left V 5 bases short and J 7 bases short, with 11 bases between. Germline lookup yields CDR1 SEHNR and CDR2 FQNEAQ (reference sequence). Full variable domain (outside the CDR3, taken from reference TRBV7-9 and TRBJ1-1): DTGVSQNPRHKITKRGQNVTFRCDPISEHNRLYWYRQTLGQGPEFLTYFQNEAQLEKSRLLSDRFSAERPKGSFSTLEIQRTEQGDSAMYLCASSPEGFEAFFGQGTRLTVV.

This sequence joins TRBV5-4 and TRBJ2-5; TRBD2 aligns across 13 bases. After removal of 0 bases from V and 1 base from J, the junction contained 3 bases not matched to a gene. Germline V gives CDR1 SGHNT, CDR2 YYREEE (reference sequence). The CDR3 runs to 17 residues. The CDR3 loop is CASSLGGLAGLQETQYF. Here the CDR3 DNA reads TGTGCCAGCAGCTTGGGGGGACTAGCGGGACTCCAAGAGACCCAGTACTTC.

The chain couples TRBV29-1 to TRBJ2-7, with 8 bases matching TRBD1. From germline, CDR1 is SQVTM and CDR2 ANQGSEA. The V gene end was trimmed by 6 bases and the J gene end by 0 bases; junction bases not matched to a gene: 4. The CDR3 runs to 13 residues. Written as DNA, the CDR3 is TGCAGCGTATCGACAGGGGACTCCTACGAGCAGTACTTC. As protein: CSVSTGDSYEQYF.

V usage is TRBV30 and J usage is TRBJ1-5; D remains unclear. With 3 bases removed from V and 0 bases from J, the gap between germline ends came to 6 bases. The CDR3 contains 13 residues. Germline lookup yields CDR1 GTSNPN and CDR2 SVGIG (reference sequence). The chain's CDR3 is CAWSRYSNQPQHF. CDR3 coding DNA: TGTGCCTGGAGCCGTTATAGCAATCAGCCCCAGCATTTT.

This chain connects TRBV6-5 to TRBJ1-2; no firm D call. The germline V gene encodes CDR1 MNHEY and CDR2 SVGAGI. The CDR3 is made up of 14 amino acids. Trimming left V 0 bases short and J 6 bases short, with 11 bases between. CDR3 coding DNA: TGTGCCAGCAGTTACTCGTCGGGGATGCATGGCTACACCTTC. It translates to CASSYSSGMHGYTF.

The chain carries TRBV6-5 and TRBJ1-2, with D possibly matching TRBD1 (6 bases). Germline assignment: CDR1 MNHEY and CDR2 SVGAGI. Trimming took off 6 bases at V and 5 bases at J, with 16 bases between the two ends. This CDR3 is 14 amino acids long. The CDR3 coding sequence is TGTGCCAGCAGCCCGTCGGGGGGCCGGTATGGCTACACCTTC. Amino acids: CASSPSGGRYGYTF.

The chain has TRBV2 and TRBJ2-5; D remains unclear. Per germline, CDR1 SNHLY and CDR2 FYNNEI. The V and J ends lost 6 bases and 4 bases respectively, with 6 bases between them. The CDR3 is made up of 11 amino acids. This CDR3 reads CASRLLETQYF. The CDR3, as DNA: TGTGCCAGCAGGTTACTAGAGACCCAGTACTTC. The full variable domain, rest sourced from reference TRBV2 and TRBJ2-5, is EPEVTQTPSHQVTQMGQEVILRCVPISNHLYFYWYRQILGQKVEFLVSFYNNEISEKSEIFDDQFSVERPDGSNFTLKIRSTKLEDSAMYFCASRLLETQYFGPGTRLLVL.

This rearrangement joins TRBV5-6 to TRBJ1-5; 9 bases map to TRBD1. Germline CDR1 is SGHDT and CDR2 is YYEEEE. The CDR3 has 18 residues. V was pared by 2 bases and J by 0 bases, with 9 bases of the junction left unmatched. CDR3 sequence reads: CASSLRTGAKYSNQPQHF. The DNA of the CDR3 is TGTGCCAGCAGCTTACGGACAGGGGCTAAATATAGCAATCAGCCCCAGCATTTT.

To note about this clone: Other DNA sequences in the sample encode the same CDR3. The CDR3 sequence is CASSPSGAGAYNEQFF. The DNA of the CDR3 is TGTGCCAGCAGCCCGTCGGGGGCGGGGGCCTACAATGAGCAGTTCTTC. The chain links TRBV7-2 to TRBJ2-1; possible D gene TRBD2, 7 bases. Trimming left V 5 bases short and J 2 bases short, with 16 bases between. The germline V gene has CDR1 SGHTA and CDR2 FQGNSA. The CDR3 runs 16 residues.

This clone was detected only once. In DNA form, the CDR3 reads TGTGCCAGCGGGGGAGGGGGTGAGCAGTTCTTC. It codes for CASGGGGEQFF. V and J are TRBV7-2 and TRBJ2-1; D may be TRBD2 (7 bases). Germline CDR1 reads SGHTA; CDR2 reads FQGNSA. Trimming pared 8 bases from V and 9 bases from J, leaving 11 bases between. The CDR3 length is 11 residues.

This clone was seen once. The chain recombines TRBV12-5 with TRBJ2-5; D may be TRBD1 (6 bases). Germline loops: CDR1 LGHNT, CDR2 FRNRAP. This CDR3 comprises 13 residues. V was trimmed by 4 bases and J by 6 bases, leaving 12 bases between them. The CDR3 coding sequence is TGTGCTAGTGGTTCGGGACATCAGAAGACCCAGTACTTC. This gives the protein CASGSGHQKTQYF.

V is TRBV28 and J is TRBJ2-4; D is ambiguous. CDR3 length: 11 residues. In germline, CDR1 is MDHEN, CDR2 SYDVKM. The V end was cut by 3 bases, the J end by 5 bases, with 2 bases between. CDR3 sequence (DNA): TGTGCCAGCAGTTTCGAAAACATTCAGTACTTC. The encoded protein is CASSFENIQYF.

This clone was seen only once. The chain employs TRBV7-9 and TRBJ2-2; 7 positions match TRBD1. This CDR3 comprises 14 residues. Looked up from germline, CDR1 is SEHNR and CDR2 is FQNEAQ (reference sequence). V shed 4 bases, J shed 5 bases, and the junction held 4 bases outside the gene matches. In DNA form, the CDR3 reads TGTGCCAGCAGCTCTACAGGGGTGACCGGGGAGCTGTTTTTT. Translation: CASSSTGVTGELFF.

The chain links TRBV19 to TRBJ2-1; D is ambiguous. This CDR3 contains 16 residues. Trimming took off 2 bases at V and 0 bases at J, with 11 bases between the two ends. CDR1 LNHDA and CDR2 SQIVND come from the germline V gene (reference sequence). CDR3 sequence: CASSISLRSSYNEQFF. CDR3 in DNA: TGTGCCAGTAGTATAAGTTTAAGGAGCTCCTACAATGAGCAGTTCTTC. Variable domain in full (rest from reference TRBV19 and TRBJ2-1): DGGITQSPKYLFRKEGQNVTLSCEQNLNHDAMYWYRQDPGQGLRLIYYSQIVNDFQKGDIAEGYSVSREKKESFPLTVTSAQKNPTAFYLCASSISLRSSYNEQFFGPGTRLTVL.